This T cell receptor beta chain came from a study of post-analysis software for immune sequencing data. Background on the study: Secondary progressive, relapsing-remitting and progressive-relapsing multiple sclerosis were among the included disease courses. Study-wide results and limits: The F measure placed samples prepared in the same batch into strongly shared clusters. Patients used a few TRBV segments, including TRBV5-6, TRBV5-1 and TRBV20-1, more often than controls.

CDR3 size: 14 residues. V gave up 3 bases and J gave up 5 bases, with 13 bases separating them. CDR1 and CDR2 from the germline V gene are SEHNR and FQNEAQ (reference sequence). Unique molecular identifiers were carried by the TCR beta cDNA libraries. MiXCR, applied by TCRdb to the PCR reads, yields one record per CDR3 protein. Here the sample spans roughly 200,000 distinct CDR3 sequences, 25% to 30% being singletons. This clonotype has ten or more counts. The antigen remains undetermined. The sequence came from a girl aged 2-17 years with multiple sclerosis. V usage is TRBV7-9 and J usage is TRBJ2-5; tentatively, D is TRBD1 (5 bases). The sequencing sample was made of blood. CDR3: CASSLQRRAETQYF. As DNA, the CDR3 is TGTGCCAGCAGCTTGCAACGCAGGGCCGAGACCCAGTACTTC.